What follows is one TCR beta chain and its context. Germline-derived CDR1 and CDR2 are LNHDA and SQIVND (reference sequence). CDR3 length: 14 amino acids. V shed 3 bases, J shed 5 bases, and the junction held 6 bases outside the gene matches. Measured with immunoSEQ multiplex PCR; TCRdb has only the in-frame clones, and not every one. The sample has about 110,000 clones, 88% seen once. The data derive from a study of blood T cell repertoires in COVID-19. This chain connects TRBV19 to TRBJ1-2; 7 nucleotides match TRBD1. This receptor was obtained from a woman in her fifties or sixties with acute or convalescent COVID-19. Sequencing was carried out using peripheral blood. The CDR3 region is CASSIPDRLYGYTF. The CDR3 nucleotides read TGTGCCAGTAGTATCCCGGACAGGTTGTATGGCTACACCTTC.